The next 7 T cell receptor beta chains were all read from a single sample in a study of graft-versus-host responses after intestinal transplantation. Profiled with immunoSEQ multiplex PCR; TCRdb holds only in-frame clones, not every one. The data show under 75,000 clones, with around 89% seen just once and approximately 4.1% held by the top ten. For these receptors, no antigen is known. The source material was unstimulated CD8+ T cells sorted from spleen or lymph node cells, sampled before transplant. The receptors were sampled from a human donor who was the organ donor for an intestinal transplant.

The chain recombines TRBV28 with TRBJ2-2; D perhaps matches TRBD1 (5 bases). Germline CDR1 MDHEN, CDR2 SYDVKM. Trimming took off 1 base at V and 0 bases at J, with 9 bases between the two ends. The CDR3 has 16 amino acids. CDR3 coding DNA: TGTGCCAGCAGTTTATCGACAGAAGCGAACACCGGGGAGCTGTTTTTT. Its translation: CASSLSTEANTGELFF.

The rearrangement links TRBV4-1 to TRBJ2-2, with D possibly matching TRBD1 (6 bases). CDR3 length: 14 amino acids. V was trimmed by 2 bases and J by 4 bases, leaving 8 bases between them. Germline V gives CDR1 MGHRA, CDR2 YSYEKL. For the CDR3, the DNA is TGCGCCAGCAGCCAACAGGGGACCACCGGGGAGCTGTTTTTT. It yields the protein CASSQQGTTGELFF.

This chain connects TRBV7-9 to TRBJ1-4; 9 nucleotides line up with TRBD1. The CDR3 is 17 residues long. The J segment lost 4 bases and the V segment lost 5 bases, leaving 11 bases of the junction unmatched. Germline assignment: CDR1 SEHNR and CDR2 FQNEAQ (reference sequence). The CDR3 protein is CASSLSLPGQGNEKLFF. The CDR3 DNA follows: TGTGCCAGCAGCCTATCCCTGCCGGGACAGGGTAATGAAAAACTGTTTTTT.

The rearrangement uses TRBV9 and TRBJ2-1, with 12 bases fitting TRBD1. Germline lookup yields CDR1 SGDLS and CDR2 YYNGEE. V lost 2 bases to trimming and J lost 6 bases; unmatched junction nucleotides: 9. The CDR3 consists of 17 residues. The CDR3 here is CASSVTGQGARGNEQFF. The CDR3 nucleotides read TGTGCCAGCAGCGTCACGGGACAGGGGGCTCGAGGCAATGAGCAGTTCTTC.

V gene TRBV19 combines with J gene TRBJ1-5; no clear D. Trimming cost V 3 bases and J 3 bases, with 9 bases left between them. The CDR3 consists of 14 residues. Germline V gene sequence: CDR1 LNHDA, CDR2 SQIVND (reference sequence). The CDR3 DNA reads as TGTGCCAGTAGTATCCGGGAGGTCAATCAGCCCCAGCATTTT. It encodes CASSIREVNQPQHF.

A word on this clone: The same CDR3 arises from other DNA sequences in this sample as well. The genes are TRBV7-8 and TRBJ1-1, with no clear D. CDR1 is SGHVS, CDR2 FQNEAQ, per germline. The CDR3 is 16 residues long. V was shortened by 2 bases and J by 4 bases, with 17 bases between the two germline ends. CDR3 region: CASSLLEGAPGTEAFF. The CDR3 DNA is TGTGCCAGCAGCTTACTTGAGGGAGCGCCAGGCACTGAAGCTTTCTTT.

This chain connects TRBV10-3 to TRBJ1-1; 8 positions match TRBD1. V shed 2 bases and J 1 base; nucleotides not matched to a gene: 6. This CDR3 region has 16 residues. The V gene's germline CDR1 is ENHRY and CDR2 SYGVKD. CDR3 region: CAISESAGGQNTEAFF. CDR3 nucleotide sequence: TGTGCCATCAGTGAGAGCGCAGGGGGCCAGAACACTGAAGCTTTCTTT.